Below are 32 T cell receptor beta chains sequenced from a single sample in a study of T cells after yellow fever vaccination (dated by TCRdb to the late 2010s). Library generation was performed with 5' RACE. Sequencing instrument: Illumina HiSeq 2500. The public sequencing data were trimmed at Q25 with fastp and processed into clonotypes with MiXCR by TCRdb, which kept only in-frame beta chains. Rows with one shared CDR3 protein collapse into an entry with the most common genes and DNA. The sample table shows under 550,000 distinct CDR3 sequences, and about a fifth are seen once. About 16% of the sample is in the top ten clones. According to the study, the label for this sample's treatment or condition signals: live attenuated yellow fever vaccine strain. This specimen was PBMCs, taken about 21 days after the first yellow fever vaccination. These receptors were taken from a man aged 18 to 30 who received the YFV17D yellow fever vaccine.

This chain joins TRBV6-2 or TRBV6-3 and TRBJ2-7, with D unclear. Trimming cost V 6 bases and J 2 bases, with 14 bases left between them. In germline, CDR1 is MNHEY, CDR2 SVGEGT. The CDR3 consists of 14 residues. This CDR3 is CASSSPDGAYEQYV. The DNA for the CDR3 is TGTGCCAGCAGCTCCCCTGACGGAGCCTACGAGCAGTACGTC.

This clonotype appeared a few times. The J gene is TRBJ1-1, the V gene TRBV3-1; 7 bases line up with TRBD1. CDR1 and CDR2 from the germline V gene are LGHDT and YNNKEL (reference sequence). J gave up 4 bases and V 7 bases, and 6 bases lay outside the gene matches. This CDR3 region has 13 residues. Here the CDR3 reads CASTDREATEAFF. The CDR3 bases are TGTGCCAGCACCGACAGGGAGGCCACTGAAGCTTTCTTT.

The chain has TRBV20-1 and TRBJ1-2; tentative D call: TRBD1 (5 bases). Trimming shortened V by 3 bases and J by 4 bases, and 9 bases separated the two germline ends. This CDR3 region has 12 residues. The V gene's germline CDR1 is DFQATT and CDR2 SNEGSKA (reference sequence). CDR3 in amino acids: CSASDSPYGYTF. DNA for the CDR3: TGCAGTGCTAGTGACAGCCCCTATGGCTACACCTTC.

This rearrangement joins TRBV5-1 to TRBJ2-3; weak D call: TRBD2 (5 bases). The CDR3 has 12 amino acids. From germline, CDR1 is SGHRS and CDR2 YFSETQ. V lost 8 bases and J lost 3, with 10 bases in between. CDR3 region: CARSGCTDTQYF. The CDR3 DNA follows: TGCGCCAGGTCGGGATGTACAGATACGCAGTATTTT.

This clonotype was observed a handful of times. The chain uses TRBV20-1 and TRBJ2-6; D remains unclear. The CDR3 covers 15 residues. V was trimmed by 0 bases and J by 2 bases, leaving 8 bases between them. Looked up from germline, CDR1 is DFQATT and CDR2 is SNEGSKA (reference sequence). The CDR3 DNA follows: TGCAGTGCTAGAGACGGCAGGACTGGGGCCAACGTCCTGACTTTC. It yields the protein CSARDGRTGANVLTF.

This clonotype was seen a handful of times. The V and J genes are TRBV4-2 and TRBJ2-7, with D maybe TRBD2 (6 bases). Looked up from germline, CDR1 is LGHNA and CDR2 is YNFKEQ. V lost 5 bases to trimming and J lost 6 bases, with 14 bases between them. CDR3 length: 13 amino acids. The CDR3 region has the DNA TGTGCCAGCAGCGGAGGGGCATTCGGCGAGCAGTACTTC. Residues: CASSGGAFGEQYF.

The genes are TRBV12-3 or TRBV12-4 and TRBJ2-7, with 9 bases aligning to TRBD1. The CDR3 sequence is 15 residues long. The V gene end was trimmed by 7 bases and the J gene end by 2 bases; junction bases not matched to a gene: 9. The CDR3 spells CASTSGGQGTYEQYF. CDR3 in DNA: TGTGCCAGCACCTCGGGGGGACAGGGAACCTACGAGCAGTACTTC.

V gene TRBV6-5 combines with J gene TRBJ2-2; weak D call: TRBD1 (6 bases). Germline V CDR1 and CDR2: MNHEY, SVGAGI. The V gene lost 0 bases and the J gene lost 7 bases, with 12 bases spanning the gap. The CDR3 runs 15 residues. CDR3: CASSYSGDINGELFF. The CDR3 DNA follows: TGTGCCAGCAGTTACTCTGGGGACATTAACGGGGAGCTGTTTTTT.

The rearrangement joins TRBV6-2 or TRBV6-3 to TRBJ2-7; TRBD1 is a possible D gene (5 bases). Germline CDR1 MNHEY, CDR2 SVGEGT. The CDR3 sequence is 12 residues long. V was trimmed by 5 bases and J by 4 bases, leaving 9 bases between them. CDR3 sequence (DNA): TGTGCCAGCAGTCAGACAGAATACGAGCAGTACGTC. Its protein is CASSQTEYEQYV.

There are many counts of this clonotype. The chain joins TRBV7-9 to TRBJ1-2; possibly TRBD1 for D (6 bases). The V gene's germline CDR1 is SEHNR and CDR2 FQNEAQ (reference sequence). The germline V and J ends were trimmed by 1 base and 4 bases, with 13 bases remaining between them. The CDR3 has 15 amino acids. This CDR3 reads CASSLGTANPYGYTF. The DNA for the CDR3 is TGTGCCAGCAGCTTAGGGACAGCTAATCCCTATGGCTACACCTTC.

The table lists this clonotype with a count of one. Possible read error: a much larger clone is one base away. This chain uses TRBV12-3 or TRBV12-4 with TRBJ2-3; TRBD1 matches 10 bases. V lost 4 bases to trimming and J lost 5 bases; unmatched junction nucleotides: 9. The CDR3 totals 16 residues. The CDR3 loop reads CASSSLTGQGKDTQYF. DNA of the CDR3: TGTGCCAGCAGTTCCCTAACGGGACAGGGGAAAGATACGCAGTATTTT.

There are many counts of this clonotype. The gene calls are TRBV7-2 and TRBJ2-1; TRBD2 is a possible D gene (6 bases). The germline gives CDR1 SGHTA, CDR2 FQGNSA. V lost 3 bases and J lost 5, with 8 bases in between. The CDR3 length is 13 residues. The CDR3 DNA reads TGTGCCAGCAGCTTGACTAGTGACAATGAGCAGTTCTTC. This sequence encodes CASSLTSDNEQFF.

This sequence joins TRBV29-1 and TRBJ2-5; 8 positions match TRBD2. This CDR3 is built from 12 residues. J gave up 5 bases and V 1 base, and 0 bases lay outside the gene matches. Germline V lookup: CDR1 SQVTM, CDR2 ANQGSEA. CDR3 bases: TGCAGCGTTGAAGCGGGGGGGGAGACCCAGTACTTC. It specifies CSVEAGGETQYF.

This clonotype was found a few times. V is TRBV20-1 and J is TRBJ2-4; the D gene is possibly TRBD2 (5 bases). Per germline, CDR1 DFQATT and CDR2 SNEGSKA (reference sequence). The CDR3 consists of 15 residues. Between the trimmed V and J ends, which lost 0 bases and 8 bases, there was a span of 17 bases. CDR3 coding DNA: TGCAGTGCTAGAGATTTGGGAGCTTTAGGCTACATTCAGTACTTC. This sequence encodes CSARDLGALGYIQYF.

This clonotype occurred many times. CDR3 DNA sequence: TGCAGCCCCGTAGGAGAAACTGAAGCTTTCTTT. The encoded protein is CSPVGETEAFF. J is TRBJ1-1 and V is TRBV20-1; D unresolved. Germline CDR1 reads DFQATT; CDR2 reads SNEGSKA (reference sequence). The CDR3 is 11 residues long.

CDR3 in amino acids: CASTGLAENIQYF. CDR3 in DNA: TGCGCCAGTACAGGGTTGGCAGAAAACATTCAGTACTTC. The chain uses TRBV5-1 and TRBJ2-4; a possible D gene is TRBD1 (6 bases). The CDR3 runs to 13 residues. Per germline, CDR1 SGHRS and CDR2 YFSETQ. The V end lost 8 bases, the J end lost 5 bases, and 14 bases lay between the germline ends.

Only a few counts were recorded for this clonotype. Relative to the germline gene, one junction end is altered; a read error may explain this. The chain links TRBV7-7 to TRBJ2-1; D not certain. Germline V gene lookup returns CDR1 SSHAT and CDR2 FNYEAQ (reference sequence). The CDR3 contains 14 residues. The DNA for the CDR3 is TGTGCTAGCAGCCCCTCGGGCCTAGGCAATGAGCAGTTCTTC. Protein product: CASSPSGLGNEQFF.

This clonotype was detected many times. The chain combines TRBV18 with TRBJ2-5; D is ambiguous. This CDR3 has 12 residues. The V gene lost 8 bases and the J gene lost 3 bases, with 10 bases spanning the gap. Germline V lookup: CDR1 KGHSH, CDR2 LQKENI. The CDR3 sequence is CASSPREETQYF. Written as DNA, the CDR3 is TGTGCCAGCAGCCCAAGGGAAGAGACCCAGTACTTC.

The CDR3 here is CAAMGQNSYNEQFF. The CDR3 DNA is TGTGCCGCGATGGGGCAGAACTCCTACAATGAGCAGTTCTTC. This sequence joins TRBV10-3 and TRBJ2-1; a weak D match, TRBD1 (5 bases). The CDR3 extends over 14 amino acids. CDR1 is ENHRY and CDR2 is SYGVKD in the germline V gene. V gave up 11 bases and J gave up 0 bases, with 14 bases separating them.

The chain links TRBV5-1 to TRBJ1-1; D call uncertain. CDR1 is SGHRS and CDR2 is YFSETQ in the germline V gene. The CDR3 extends over 14 amino acids. Trimming stripped 4 bases from V and 0 bases from J, with 10 bases between. CDR3 sequence (DNA): TGCGCCAGCAGCCCAGGTGACGTGAACACTGAAGCTTTCTTT. Protein product: CASSPGDVNTEAFF.

In its sample, this clonotype was seen a few times. This chain links TRBV2 with TRBJ2-7; the D is unclear. The V end was cut by 10 bases, the J end by 0 bases, with 16 bases between. CDR3 length: 14 residues. The germline CDR1 and CDR2 sequences are SNHLY and FYNNEI. The CDR3: CAIDRVPLSYEQYF. The DNA for the CDR3 is TGTGCCATCGACCGTGTTCCCCTCTCCTACGAGCAGTACTTC.

This clonotype appeared many times. Given a much more abundant clone one base away, this may be a read error. This chain links TRBV6-5 with TRBJ2-6; D is ambiguous. CDR3 size: 14 residues. Trimming shortened V by 2 bases and J by 0 bases, and 2 bases separated the two germline ends. CDR1 and CDR2 from the germline V gene are MNHEY and SVGAGI. The CDR3 DNA sequence: TGTGCCAGCAGTTACAACTCTGGGGCCAACGTCCTGACTTTC. This codes for CASSYNSGANVLTF.

This clonotype was seen a few times. V usage is TRBV11-2 and J usage is TRBJ2-5; D is tentatively TRBD1 or TRBD2 (5 bases each). The CDR3 extends over 19 amino acids. Germline loops: CDR1 SGHAT, CDR2 FQNNGV. V was pared by 0 bases and J by 4 bases, with 24 bases between. The CDR3 DNA reads TGTGCCAGCAGCTTAGATCGTCTGGGGAACAGAGGGGCGGGAGAGACCCAGTACTTC. Its protein product is CASSLDRLGNRGAGETQYF.

At least ten counts were recorded for this clonotype. The chain employs TRBV14 and TRBJ2-1; TRBD2 might be the D (5 bases). Germline V gives CDR1 SGHDN, CDR2 FVKESK. Trimming cost V 4 bases and J 8 bases, with 9 bases left between them. The CDR3 has 12 amino acids. The CDR3 DNA sequence: TGTGCCAGCAGCCGGCTGGACTATGAGCAGTTCTTC. Protein sequence: CASSRLDYEQFF.

This rearrangement joins TRBV4-2 to TRBJ2-7; 8 nucleotides match TRBD1. Per germline, CDR1 LGHNA and CDR2 YNFKEQ. J lost 3 bases, V lost 4 bases, and 8 bases had no gene match. The CDR3 runs to 15 residues. DNA of the CDR3: TGTGCCAGCAGCCGAGGGACAGGACCAAGCTACGAGCAGTACTTC. Its protein is CASSRGTGPSYEQYF.

This clonotype was detected only a few times. V and J are TRBV20-1 and TRBJ2-7, with D perhaps matching TRBD1 (6 bases). The CDR3 has 12 residues. V was cut by 6 bases and J by 3 bases, with 12 bases left in between. Per the germline V gene, CDR1 is DFQATT and CDR2 is SNEGSKA (reference sequence). In DNA form, the CDR3 reads TGCAGTGCGAGACGGACAGTCTACGAGCAGTACGTC. Translation: CSARRTVYEQYV.

This chain connects TRBV28 to TRBJ1-6; 9 bases align to TRBD1. CDR1 is MDHEN and CDR2 is SYDVKM in the germline V gene. This CDR3 region has 18 residues. V lost 6 bases, J lost 10 bases, and 19 bases stayed unmatched. The CDR3 DNA reads TGTGCCAGCAGCCGATGGGGACAGGGTCAGAAGCAGGGGTCACCCCTCCACTTT. It specifies CASSRWGQGQKQGSPLHF. Drawing the rest from reference TRBV28 and TRBJ1-6, the complete variable domain is DVKVTQSSRYLVKRTGEKVFLECVQDMDHENMFWYRQDPGLGLRLIYFSYDVKMKEKGDIPEGYSVSREKKERFSLILESASTNQTSMYLCASSRWGQGQKQGSPLHFGNGTRLTVT.

This rearrangement joins TRBV6-5 to TRBJ2-5; D ambiguous. The germline V and J ends were trimmed by 8 bases and 4 bases, with 8 bases remaining between them. Germline CDR1 reads MNHEY; CDR2 reads SVGAGI. This CDR3 has 11 residues. DNA for the CDR3: TGTGCCAGCCGTATTGGAGAGACCCAGTACTTC. This sequence encodes CASRIGETQYF.

The chain joins TRBV5-1 to TRBJ1-1; a possible D gene is TRBD1 (5 bases). This CDR3 contains 15 residues. Deletions cut 4 bases from V and 6 bases from J, with 19 bases between. Germline V gene sequence: CDR1 SGHRS, CDR2 YFSETQ. CDR3: CASSDGTGEGAEAFF. The CDR3 region has the DNA TGCGCCAGCAGCGACGGAACGGGGGAAGGAGCTGAAGCTTTCTTT. The entire variable domain, with the rest obtained from reference TRBV5-1 and TRBJ1-1, is as follows: KAGVTQTPRYLIKTRGQQVTLSCSPISGHRSVSWYQQTPGQGLQFLFEYFSETQRNKGNFPGRFSGRQFSNSRSEMNVSTLELGDSALYLCASSDGTGEGAEAFFGQGTRLTVV.

The table lists this clonotype with a few counts. The chain joins TRBV5-1 to TRBJ2-1; possibly TRBD2 for D (6 bases). The length of the CDR3 is 14 residues. Germline V lookup: CDR1 SGHRS, CDR2 YFSETQ. The V end lost 9 bases, the J end lost 9 bases, and 22 bases lay between the germline ends. The CDR3 DNA follows: TGCGCCACCGCTGCGGGGCTAGGCAGTGTTGAGCAGTTCTTC. Translated: CATAAGLGSVEQFF.

This clonotype has at least ten counts. The chain recombines TRBV20-1 with TRBJ1-1, with D unresolved. The CDR3 contains 12 residues. Germline V gene lookup returns CDR1 DFQATT and CDR2 SNEGSKA (reference sequence). Trimming took off 5 bases at V and 3 bases at J, with 10 bases between the two ends. This chain's CDR3 is CSAGRGDTEAFF. The DNA of the CDR3 is TGCAGTGCTGGCCGCGGGGACACTGAAGCTTTCTTT.

This clonotype was observed a few times. Germline is not matched at one junction end, which may reflect a read error. Here the CDR3 DNA reads TGTGCCAGCACCCAAGCCAGGGGGGATAAGAACACTGAAGCTTTCTTT. Protein: CASTQARGDKNTEAFF. V usage is TRBV3-1 and J usage is TRBJ1-1; 7 bases are a match to TRBD1. The CDR3 spans 16 residues. The V gene's germline CDR1 is LGHDT and CDR2 YNNKEL (reference sequence).